This TCR beta chain is drawn from a study of blood T cell repertoires in COVID-19. Study in general: From the United States, Italy and Spain came samples of acute and convalescent COVID-19. T cells, B-cell-depleted T cells, or PBMCs supplied cDNA or gDNA.

The CDR3 extends over 16 amino acids. Original analysis: Reference gene primer amplification gave nucleated cell count estimates. The method was immunoSEQ multiplex PCR; TCRdb's version includes in-frame clones alone and lacks a portion of them. The V and J calls and clone size were taken over from that table, and D and trimming were inferred from the DNA. The repertoire consists of 57,000 or so clones, with 88% occurring once and the leading ten covering roughly a fifth. The chain is built from TRBV21-1 and TRBJ2-1; the D call TRBD1 from the table was never checked on the DNA. TRBV21-1 is reported as a pseudogene. The TCR comes from a woman between 50 and 59 years old with active or convalescent COVID-19. The sequenced sample consisted of peripheral blood. The CDR3: CASTPGRQFITNEQFF. CDR3 in DNA: TGTGCCAGCACCCCTGGGCGACAGTTTATAACAAATGAGCAGTTCTTC.